These T cell receptor beta chains were read from a single sample in a study. TCRdb analysed the 5' RACE reads with MiXCR anew, one entry per CDR3 protein. The sample contains just over 60,000 distinct CDR3 sequences, around 30% of which appear only once. Specimen: tumor-infiltrating naive CD4+ T cells sorted from the breast tumor. The receptors were sampled from a female donor with breast cancer. Both conserved end residues are part of each CDR3. The order of the fields is clone size, J gene, D gene, V gene, CDR3 protein, CDR3 DNA. D genes are given only for firm matches. The size of a clone is reported for some rows only, either as once, few or many, or as a class for expanded clones.

abundance: few; j_gene: TRBJ1-2; d_gene: NA; v_gene: TRBV4-1; CDR3aa: CASSRDPGEAYGYTF; CDR3nt: TGCGCCAGCAGCCGGGATCCAGGCGAAGCCTATGGCTACACCTTC
abundance: few; j_gene: TRBJ2-7; d_gene: NA; v_gene: TRBV27; CDR3aa: CASSLQGTGYEQYF; CDR3nt: TGTGCCAGCAGTTTACAGGGGACGGGATACGAGCAGTACTTC
abundance: NA; j_gene: TRBJ1-2; d_gene: NA; v_gene: TRBV5-1; CDR3aa: CASSPTPQGANYGYTF; CDR3nt: TGCGCCAGCAGCCCCACTCCGCAGGGAGCTAACTATGGCTACACCTTC
abundance: once; j_gene: TRBJ1-2; d_gene: TRBD1; v_gene: TRBV7-9; CDR3aa: CASSEIQGFYGYTF; CDR3nt: TGTGCCAGCAGCGAGATACAGGGGTTCTATGGCTACACCTTC
abundance: few; j_gene: TRBJ2-7; d_gene: NA; v_gene: TRBV20-1; CDR3aa: CSASGPYEQYF; CDR3nt: TGCAGTGCTAGTGGACCTTACGAGCAGTACTTC
abundance: many; j_gene: TRBJ1-2; d_gene: NA; v_gene: TRBV7-2; CDR3aa: CASSSARGTDTYGYTF; CDR3nt: TGTGCCAGCAGCTCCGCACGGGGCACAGACACCTATGGCTACACCTTC
abundance: many; j_gene: TRBJ2-5; d_gene: TRBD2; v_gene: TRBV3-1; CDR3aa: CASSQDVLAGRETQYF; CDR3nt: TGTGCCAGCAGCCAAGATGTTCTAGCGGGGAGGGAGACCCAGTACTTC
abundance: NA; j_gene: TRBJ1-5; d_gene: NA; v_gene: TRBV10-3; CDR3aa: CAISDSGPWDSNQPQHF; CDR3nt: TGTGCCATCAGTGATTCGGGACCTTGGGACAGCAATCAGCCCCAGCATTTT
abundance: few; j_gene: TRBJ2-1; d_gene: NA; v_gene: TRBV5-1; CDR3aa: CASSLVSNEQFF; CDR3nt: TGCGCCAGCAGCTTGGTGTCCAATGAGCAGTTCTTC
abundance: NA; j_gene: TRBJ2-1; d_gene: TRBD1; v_gene: TRBV3-1; CDR3aa: CASKLWDRDNEQFF; CDR3nt: TGTGCCAGCAAACTTTGGGACAGGGACAATGAGCAGTTCTTC
abundance: NA; j_gene: TRBJ1-2; d_gene: TRBD1; v_gene: TRBV29-1; CDR3aa: CSTPLGTGGIGDYGYTF; CDR3nt: TGCAGCACCCCCCTTGGGACAGGGGGAATCGGCGACTATGGCTACACCTTC
abundance: once; j_gene: TRBJ2-7; d_gene: NA; v_gene: TRBV28; CDR3aa: CASSLRGYGEQYF; CDR3nt: TGTGCCAGCAGTTTAAGGGGGTATGGCGAACAGTACTTC
abundance: NA; j_gene: TRBJ1-6; d_gene: NA; v_gene: TRBV12-3/TRBV12-4; CDR3aa: CASSRGQNNSPLHF; CDR3nt: TGTGCCAGCAGTCGTGGACAGAATAATTCACCCCTCCACTTT
abundance: many; j_gene: TRBJ2-2; d_gene: NA; v_gene: TRBV5-1; CDR3aa: CASSLVPGVGTGELFF; CDR3nt: TGCGCCAGCAGCTTGGTACCGGGGGTCGGCACCGGGGAGCTGTTTTTT
abundance: few; j_gene: TRBJ2-5; d_gene: NA; v_gene: TRBV5-1; CDR3aa: CASSLTSYGIETQYF; CDR3nt: TGCGCCAGCAGCTTGACTAGCTACGGGATAGAGACCCAGTACTTC
abundance: few; j_gene: TRBJ2-5; d_gene: NA; v_gene: TRBV9; CDR3aa: CASSVSGGTQTGTQYF; CDR3nt: TGTGCCAGCAGCGTATCAGGCGGGACCCAGACGGGGACCCAGTACTTC
abundance: NA; j_gene: TRBJ2-7; d_gene: NA; v_gene: TRBV6-2/TRBV6-3; CDR3aa: CASSYWGGASDEQYF; CDR3nt: TGTGCCAGCAGTTACTGGGGGGGGGCATCGGACGAGCAGTACTTC
abundance: few; j_gene: TRBJ2-5; d_gene: NA; v_gene: TRBV12-3/TRBV12-4; CDR3aa: CAGSLGRGQETQYF; CDR3nt: TGTGCCGGCAGTTTGGGAAGAGGCCAAGAGACCCAGTACTTC
abundance: few; j_gene: TRBJ1-3; d_gene: NA; v_gene: TRBV29-1; CDR3aa: CSVEDQARSSGNTIYF; CDR3nt: TGCAGCGTTGAAGATCAGGCCAGGAGCTCTGGAAACACCATATATTTT
abundance: few; j_gene: TRBJ1-4; d_gene: NA; v_gene: TRBV20-1; CDR3aa: CSASPIKGDNEKLFF; CDR3nt: TGCAGTGCTAGCCCAATTAAGGGTGATAATGAAAAACTGTTTTTT
abundance: NA; j_gene: TRBJ2-1; d_gene: TRBD2; v_gene: TRBV20-1; CDR3aa: CSASRLAGGPSGEQFF; CDR3nt: TGCAGTGCTTCAAGACTAGCGGGAGGGCCCTCTGGGGAGCAGTTCTTC
abundance: many; j_gene: TRBJ2-1; d_gene: NA; v_gene: TRBV7-2; CDR3aa: CASSPLATYNEQFF; CDR3nt: TGTGCCAGCAGCCCGTTAGCTACCTACAATGAGCAGTTCTTC
abundance: NA; j_gene: TRBJ2-1; d_gene: NA; v_gene: TRBV5-1; CDR3aa: CASSLEPDRYNEQFF; CDR3nt: TGCGCCAGCAGCTTGGAGCCGGATAGGTACAATGAGCAGTTCTTC
abundance: NA; j_gene: TRBJ2-1; d_gene: TRBD2; v_gene: TRBV4-1; CDR3aa: CASSQGGRLGTSGRPVDEQFF; CDR3nt: TGCGCCAGCAGCCAAGGAGGCCGGCTAGGGACTAGCGGAAGACCGGTGGACGAGCAGTTCTTC
abundance: few; j_gene: TRBJ2-3; d_gene: TRBD2; v_gene: TRBV7-2; CDR3aa: CASSRTKGLALDTQYF; CDR3nt: TGTGCCAGCAGCCGAACAAAGGGACTAGCACTAGATACGCAGTATTTT
abundance: few; j_gene: TRBJ2-7; d_gene: TRBD1; v_gene: TRBV20-1; CDR3aa: CSARSRTGRREQYF; CDR3nt: TGCAGTGCTAGATCCCGGACAGGGAGGAGGGAGCAGTACTTC
abundance: NA; j_gene: TRBJ2-7; d_gene: TRBD1; v_gene: TRBV6-5; CDR3aa: CASNRQGANSCEQYF; CDR3nt: TGTGCCAGCAACAGACAGGGGGCCAATTCCTGCGAGCAGTACTTC
abundance: NA; j_gene: TRBJ2-7; d_gene: NA; v_gene: TRBV20-1; CDR3aa: CSAPHRPGNYEQYF; CDR3nt: TGCAGTGCTCCCCATCGGCCAGGAAACTACGAGCAGTACTTC
abundance: NA; j_gene: TRBJ2-7; d_gene: NA; v_gene: TRBV12-3/TRBV12-4; CDR3aa: CASSLRHSVEQYF; CDR3nt: TGTGCCAGCAGTTTAAGGCACTCCGTGGAGCAGTACTTC
abundance: many; j_gene: TRBJ2-7; d_gene: TRBD1; v_gene: TRBV5-1; CDR3aa: CASSLEGGGEQYF; CDR3nt: TGCGCCAGCAGCTTGGAAGGGGGCGGCGAGCAGTACTTC
abundance: many; j_gene: TRBJ1-2; d_gene: NA; v_gene: TRBV5-1; CDR3aa: CASSLVSSNYGYTF; CDR3nt: TGCGCCAGCAGCTTGGTCTCGTCTAACTATGGCTACACCTTC
abundance: few; j_gene: TRBJ2-2; d_gene: NA; v_gene: TRBV7-6; CDR3aa: CASSLDAGTGELFF; CDR3nt: TGTGCCAGCAGCCTCGATGCAGGGACCGGGGAGCTGTTTTTT
abundance: NA; j_gene: TRBJ2-3; d_gene: TRBD1; v_gene: TRBV29-1; CDR3aa: CSEGQGTGTDTQYF; CDR3nt: TGCAGCGAAGGACAGGGGACGGGCACAGATACGCAGTATTTT
abundance: NA; j_gene: TRBJ2-3; d_gene: NA; v_gene: TRBV5-1; CDR3aa: CASSLAGGGDTQYF; CDR3nt: TGCGCCAGCAGCTTGGCGGGGGGCGGAGATACGCAGTATTTT